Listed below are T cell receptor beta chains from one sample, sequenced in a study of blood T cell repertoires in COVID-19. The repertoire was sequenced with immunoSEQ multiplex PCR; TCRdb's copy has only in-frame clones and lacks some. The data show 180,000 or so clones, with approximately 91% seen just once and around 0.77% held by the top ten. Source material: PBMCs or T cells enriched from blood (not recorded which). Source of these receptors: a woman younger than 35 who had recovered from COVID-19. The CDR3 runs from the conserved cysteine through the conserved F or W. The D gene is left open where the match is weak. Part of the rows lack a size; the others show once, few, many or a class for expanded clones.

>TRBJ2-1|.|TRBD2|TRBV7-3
CASSLEPSGRGEQFF
TGTGCCAGCAGCTTAGAGCCTAGCGGGAGGGGTGAGCAGTTCTTC
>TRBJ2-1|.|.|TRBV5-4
CASSLDSPYNEQFF
TGTGCCAGCAGCTTGGACAGCCCCTACAATGAGCAGTTCTTC
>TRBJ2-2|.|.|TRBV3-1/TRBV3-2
CASSHLRFGEPGELFF
TGTGCCAGCAGCCATTTAAGGTTCGGAGAGCCCGGGGAGCTGTTTTTT
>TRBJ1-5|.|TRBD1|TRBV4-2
CASNLSPGGNQPQHF
TGTGCCAGCAACCTAAGCCCAGGGGGGAATCAGCCCCAGCATTTT
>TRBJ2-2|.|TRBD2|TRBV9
CASSVSREGFNTGELFF
TGTGCCAGCAGCGTCTCGCGGGAGGGATTTAACACCGGGGAGCTGTTTTTT
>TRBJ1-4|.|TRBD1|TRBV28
CASSSPGQGEKLFF
TGTGCCAGCAGTTCCCCGGGACAGGGGGAAAAACTGTTTTTT
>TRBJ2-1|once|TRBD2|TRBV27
CASSFTTSGRGQFF
TGTGCCAGCAGTTTCACGACTAGCGGGAGAGGGCAGTTCTTC
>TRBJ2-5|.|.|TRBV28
CASSFSRQGRVQETQYF
TGTGCCAGCAGTTTTTCGCGACAGGGGAGGGTCCAAGAGACCCAGTACTTC
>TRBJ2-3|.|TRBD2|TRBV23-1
CASSQAGGTDTQYF
TGCGCCAGCAGTCAGGCGGGGGGGACAGATACGCAGTATTTT
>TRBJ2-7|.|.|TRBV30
CAWGGSSYEQYF
TGTGCCTGGGGGGGGAGCTCCTACGAGCAGTACTTC
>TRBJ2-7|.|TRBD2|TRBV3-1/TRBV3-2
CASSQEGTSGRVAYEQYF
TGTGCCAGCAGCCAAGAGGGGACTAGCGGGAGAGTGGCCTACGAGCAGTACTTC
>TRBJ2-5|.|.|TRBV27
CASGRLGGPEETQYF
TGTGCCAGCGGACGACTGGGGGGGCCGGAAGAGACCCAGTACTTC
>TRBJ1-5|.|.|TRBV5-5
CASSLVFLQGYDQPQHF
TGTGCCAGCAGCTTGGTTTTCTTGCAGGGTTACGATCAGCCCCAGCATTTT
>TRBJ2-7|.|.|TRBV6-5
CASTQDYPDEQYF
TGTGCCAGCACCCAAGACTATCCCGACGAGCAGTACTTC
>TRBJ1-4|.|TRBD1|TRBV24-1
CATSDGTGAGTNEKLFF
TGTGCCACCAGTGATGGGACAGGCGCTGGAACTAATGAAAAACTGTTTTTT
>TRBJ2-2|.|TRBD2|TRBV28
CASIAGATGELFF
TGTGCCAGCATCGCGGGAGCCACCGGGGAGCTGTTTTTT
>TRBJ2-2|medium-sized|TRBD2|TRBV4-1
CASSQASGRLTGELFF
TGCGCCAGCAGCCAAGCTAGCGGGAGATTGACCGGGGAGCTGTTTTTT
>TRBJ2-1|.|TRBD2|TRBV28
CASSFRVLAANEQFF
TGTGCCAGCAGTTTCCGGGTGCTAGCGGCCAATGAGCAGTTCTTC
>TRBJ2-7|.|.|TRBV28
CASSAGYEQYF
TGTGCCAGCAGTGCAGGATACGAGCAGTACTTC
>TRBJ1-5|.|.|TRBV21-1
CASRTGPVDNQPQHF
TGTGCCAGCAGAACAGGGCCGGTTGACAATCAGCCCCAGCATTTT
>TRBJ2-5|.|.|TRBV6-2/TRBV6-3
CASSPLSGQETQYF
TGTGCCAGCAGTCCCCTTAGCGGTCAAGAGACCCAGTACTTC
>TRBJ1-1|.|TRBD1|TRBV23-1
CASSQSNRGHGGTEAFF
TGCGCCAGCAGTCAATCGAACAGGGGGCATGGAGGCACTGAAGCTTTCTTT
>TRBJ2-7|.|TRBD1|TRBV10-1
CASSSLDRTYEQYF
TGCGCCAGCAGTTCTCTGGACAGGACCTACGAGCAGTACTTC
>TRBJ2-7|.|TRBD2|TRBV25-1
CASSVGTTNSYEQYF
TGTGCCAGCAGTGTAGGGACTACCAATTCCTACGAGCAGTACTTC
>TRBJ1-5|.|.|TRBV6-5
CASSYSTEGRQPQHF
TGTGCCAGCAGTTACTCTACGGAGGGTAGACAGCCCCAGCATTTT
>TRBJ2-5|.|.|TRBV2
CATRTDQETQYF
TGTGCCACCAGGACAGACCAAGAGACCCAGTACTTC
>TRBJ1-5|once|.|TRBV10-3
CAISETGDQPQHF
TGTGCCATCAGTGAGACAGGAGATCAGCCCCAGCATTTT
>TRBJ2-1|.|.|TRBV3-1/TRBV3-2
CASSQGGIGADSYNEQFF
TGTGCCAGCAGCCAAGGCGGGATTGGGGCCGATTCCTACAATGAGCAGTTCTTC
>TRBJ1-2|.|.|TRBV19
CASAYREMDGYTF
TGTGCCAGTGCATACAGGGAGATGGATGGCTACACCTTC
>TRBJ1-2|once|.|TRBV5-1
CASSFGQFYGYTF
TGCGCCAGCAGCTTCGGACAGTTCTATGGCTACACCTTC
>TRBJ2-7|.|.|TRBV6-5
CATKQGSFSYEQYF
TGTGCCACCAAGCAGGGGAGTTTCTCCTACGAGCAGTACTTC
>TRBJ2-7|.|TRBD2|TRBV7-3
CASSPGGSQTEQYF
TGTGCCAGCAGCCCCGGCGGGAGCCAGACTGAGCAGTACTTC
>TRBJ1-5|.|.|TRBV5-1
CASSLEGVQPQHF
TGCGCCAGCAGCTTGGAAGGGGTTCAGCCCCAGCATTTT
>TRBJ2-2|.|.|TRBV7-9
CASSPRLVFANTGELFF
TGTGCCAGCAGCCCCCGACTAGTTTTCGCCAACACCGGGGAGCTGTTTTTT
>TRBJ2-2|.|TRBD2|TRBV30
CAWSVPRTRNTGELFF
TGTGCCTGGAGTGTACCTCGGACTAGAAACACCGGGGAGCTGTTTTTT
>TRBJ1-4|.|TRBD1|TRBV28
CASSLEGAGEKLFF
TGTGCCAGCAGTTTAGAGGGGGCGGGGGAAAAACTGTTTTTT
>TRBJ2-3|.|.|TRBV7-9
CASSSRGVGWTDTQYF
TGTGCCAGCAGCTCAAGGGGCGTAGGTTGGACAGATACGCAGTATTTT
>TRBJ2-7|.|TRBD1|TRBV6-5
CASIPRTGEPYEQYF
TGTGCCAGCATCCCTCGGACAGGGGAGCCGTACGAGCAGTACTTC
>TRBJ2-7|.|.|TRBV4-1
CASSPRDMDYEQYF
TGCGCCAGCAGTCCCCGGGACATGGACTACGAGCAGTACTTC
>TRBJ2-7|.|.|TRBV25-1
CASFFLGQRYEQYF
TGTGCCAGTTTTTTCTTGGGTCAGAGGTACGAGCAGTACTTC
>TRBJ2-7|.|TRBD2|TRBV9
CASSFGTTAYEQYF
TGTGCCAGCAGCTTTGGGACTACAGCCTACGAGCAGTACTTC
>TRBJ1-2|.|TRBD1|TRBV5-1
CASRPGTANYGYTF
TGCGCCAGCAGACCTGGGACAGCTAACTATGGCTACACCTTC
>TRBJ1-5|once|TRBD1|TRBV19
CASSTIGGQSHSNQPQHF
TGTGCCAGTAGTACAATAGGGGGACAGTCACATAGCAATCAGCCCCAGCATTTT
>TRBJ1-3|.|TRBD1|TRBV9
CASSGGQSGNTIYF
TGTGCCAGCAGTGGGGGACAGTCTGGAAACACCATATATTTT
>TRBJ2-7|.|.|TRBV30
CAWSVGGVSYEQYF
TGTGCCTGGAGTGTCGGGGGAGTCTCCTACGAGCAGTACTTC
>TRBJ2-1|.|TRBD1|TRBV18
CASSSRDRGYNEQFF
TGTGCCAGCTCGTCCCGGGACAGGGGCTACAATGAGCAGTTCTTC
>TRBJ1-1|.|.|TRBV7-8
CASRQRSFDTEAFF
TGTGCCAGCAGACAGCGGTCATTCGACACTGAAGCTTTCTTT
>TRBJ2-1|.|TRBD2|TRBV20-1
CSASRGGSASYNEQFF
TGCAGTGCTAGTAGGGGCGGGAGTGCGTCCTACAATGAGCAGTTCTTC
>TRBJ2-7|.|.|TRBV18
CASSPQGINYEQYF
TGTGCCAGCTCACCACAGGGGATAAACTACGAGCAGTACTTC
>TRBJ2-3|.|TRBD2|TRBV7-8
CASRTGGTDTQYF
TGTGCCAGCAGAACCGGGGGGACAGATACGCAGTATTTT
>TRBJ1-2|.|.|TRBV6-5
CASSYAQAPYGYTF
TGTGCCAGCAGTTACGCCCAGGCCCCCTATGGCTACACCTTC
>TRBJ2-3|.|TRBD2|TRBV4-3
CASSQVLPGRALGTDTQYF
TGCGCCAGCAGCCAAGTCCTCCCCGGGAGGGCTCTGGGTACAGATACGCAGTATTTT
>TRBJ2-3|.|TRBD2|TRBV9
CASSNQPAGTSRDTQYF
TGTGCCAGCAGCAACCAACCTGCCGGGACTAGCAGAGATACGCAGTATTTT